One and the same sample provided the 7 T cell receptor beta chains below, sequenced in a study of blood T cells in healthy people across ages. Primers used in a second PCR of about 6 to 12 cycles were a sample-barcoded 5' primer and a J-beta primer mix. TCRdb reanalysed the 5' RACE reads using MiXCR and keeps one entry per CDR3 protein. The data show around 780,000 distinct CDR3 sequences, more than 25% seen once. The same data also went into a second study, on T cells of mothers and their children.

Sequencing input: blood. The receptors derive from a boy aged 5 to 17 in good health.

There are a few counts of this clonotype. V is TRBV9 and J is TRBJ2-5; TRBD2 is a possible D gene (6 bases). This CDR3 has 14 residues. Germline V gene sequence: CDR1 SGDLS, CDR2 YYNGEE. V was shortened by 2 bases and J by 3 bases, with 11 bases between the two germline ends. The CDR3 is CASSVRGGEETQYF. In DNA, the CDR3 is TGTGCCAGCAGCGTTAGAGGAGGGGAAGAGACCCAGTACTTC.

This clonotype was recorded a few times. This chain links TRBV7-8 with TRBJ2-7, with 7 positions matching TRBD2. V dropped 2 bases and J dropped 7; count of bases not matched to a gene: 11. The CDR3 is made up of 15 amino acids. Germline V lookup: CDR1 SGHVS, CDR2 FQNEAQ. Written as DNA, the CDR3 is TGTGCCAGCAGCTTATCCGGGACTACGATAGGGGAGCAGTACTTC. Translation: CASSLSGTTIGEQYF. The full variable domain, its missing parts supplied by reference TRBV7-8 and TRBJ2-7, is GAGVSQSPRYKVAKRGQDVALRCDPISGHVSLFWYQQALGQGPEFLTYFQNEAQLDKSGLPSDRFFAERPEGSVSTLKIQRTQQEDSAVYLCASSLSGTTIGEQYFGPGTRLTVT.

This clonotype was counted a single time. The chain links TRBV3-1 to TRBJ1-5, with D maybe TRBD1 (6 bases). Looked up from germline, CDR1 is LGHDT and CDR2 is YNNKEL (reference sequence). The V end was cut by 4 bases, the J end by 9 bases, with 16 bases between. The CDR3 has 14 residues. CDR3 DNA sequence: TGTGCCAGCAGCCCGTGGCAGGGGACCGGGCCCCAGCATTTT. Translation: CASSPWQGTGPQHF.

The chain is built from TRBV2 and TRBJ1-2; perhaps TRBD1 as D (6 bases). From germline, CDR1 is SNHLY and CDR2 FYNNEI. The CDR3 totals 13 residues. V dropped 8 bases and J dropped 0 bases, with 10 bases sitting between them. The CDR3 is CASLRGANYGYTF. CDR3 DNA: TGTGCCAGCCTCAGGGGAGCTAACTATGGCTACACCTTC.

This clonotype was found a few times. CDR3 in amino acids: CASRRVGGLGQPQHF. The CDR3 coding sequence is TGCGCCAGCAGAAGGGTTGGGGGTTTAGGGCAGCCCCAGCATTTT. This chain joins TRBV4-1 and TRBJ1-5; D is perhaps TRBD1 (5 bases). V was pared by 6 bases and J by 7 bases, with 19 bases between. This CDR3 region has 15 residues. Looked up from germline, CDR1 is MGHRA and CDR2 is YSYEKL.

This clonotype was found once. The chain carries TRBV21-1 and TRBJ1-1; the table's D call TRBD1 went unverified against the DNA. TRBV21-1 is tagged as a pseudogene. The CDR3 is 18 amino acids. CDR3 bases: TGTGCCAGCAGCAAAGCAGGCACAGGGGGAAACCTGAACACTGAAGCTTTCTTT. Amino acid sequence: CASSKAGTGGNLNTEAFF.

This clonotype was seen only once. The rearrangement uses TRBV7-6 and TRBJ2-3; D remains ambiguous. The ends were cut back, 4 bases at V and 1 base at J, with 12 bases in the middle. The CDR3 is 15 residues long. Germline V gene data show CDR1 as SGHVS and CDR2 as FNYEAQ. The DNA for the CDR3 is TGTGCCAGCAGCTGGACCATTGGGCGCACAGATACGCAGTATTTT. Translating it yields CASSWTIGRTDTQYF.